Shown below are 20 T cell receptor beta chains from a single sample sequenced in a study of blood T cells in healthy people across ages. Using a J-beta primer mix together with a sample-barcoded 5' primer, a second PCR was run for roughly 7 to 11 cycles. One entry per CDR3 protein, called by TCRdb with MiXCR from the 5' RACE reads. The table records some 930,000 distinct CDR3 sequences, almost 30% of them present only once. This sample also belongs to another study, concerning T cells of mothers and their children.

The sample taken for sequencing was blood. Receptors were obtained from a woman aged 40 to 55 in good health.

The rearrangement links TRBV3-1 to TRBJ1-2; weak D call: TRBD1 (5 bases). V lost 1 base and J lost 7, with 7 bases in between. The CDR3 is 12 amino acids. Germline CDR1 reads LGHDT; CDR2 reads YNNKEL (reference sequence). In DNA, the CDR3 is TGTGCCAGCAGCCAAGTCAGGGTTGGCTACACCTTC. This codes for CASSQVRVGYTF.

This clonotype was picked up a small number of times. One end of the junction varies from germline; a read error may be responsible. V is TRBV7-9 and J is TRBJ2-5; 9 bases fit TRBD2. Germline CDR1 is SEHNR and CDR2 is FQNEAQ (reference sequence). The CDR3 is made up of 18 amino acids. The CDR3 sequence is CASSLLASGELYQEAQYF. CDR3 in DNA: TGTGCCAGCAGCTTATTAGCTAGCGGGGAACTGTACCAAGAGGCCCAGTACTTC.

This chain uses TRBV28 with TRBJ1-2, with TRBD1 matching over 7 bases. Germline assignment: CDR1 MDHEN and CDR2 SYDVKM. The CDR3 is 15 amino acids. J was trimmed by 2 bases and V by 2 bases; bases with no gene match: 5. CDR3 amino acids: CASSLRGRGNYGYTF. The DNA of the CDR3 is TGTGCCAGCAGTTTAAGGGGGCGAGGGAACTATGGCTACACCTTC.

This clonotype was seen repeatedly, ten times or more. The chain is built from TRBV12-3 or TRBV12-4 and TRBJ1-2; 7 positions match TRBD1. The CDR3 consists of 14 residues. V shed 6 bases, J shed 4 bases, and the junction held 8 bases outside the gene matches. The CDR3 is CASSSDRLPYGYTF. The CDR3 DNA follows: TGTGCCAGCAGCTCGGACAGGTTGCCCTATGGCTACACCTTC.

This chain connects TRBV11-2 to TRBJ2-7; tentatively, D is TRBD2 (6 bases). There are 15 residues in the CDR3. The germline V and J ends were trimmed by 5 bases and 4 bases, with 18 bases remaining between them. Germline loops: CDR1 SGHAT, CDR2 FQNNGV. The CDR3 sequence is CASSIDVAVTYEQYF. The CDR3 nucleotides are TGTGCCAGCAGCATCGACGTAGCGGTGACGTACGAGCAGTACTTC.

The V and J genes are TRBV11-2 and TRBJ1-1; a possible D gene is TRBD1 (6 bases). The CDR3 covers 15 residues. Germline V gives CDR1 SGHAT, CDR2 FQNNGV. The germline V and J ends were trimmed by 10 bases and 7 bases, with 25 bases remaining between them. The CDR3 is CATSSGGGGFGEAFF. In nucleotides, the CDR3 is TGTGCCACCTCGAGCGGGGGAGGGGGTTTCGGTGAAGCTTTCTTT.

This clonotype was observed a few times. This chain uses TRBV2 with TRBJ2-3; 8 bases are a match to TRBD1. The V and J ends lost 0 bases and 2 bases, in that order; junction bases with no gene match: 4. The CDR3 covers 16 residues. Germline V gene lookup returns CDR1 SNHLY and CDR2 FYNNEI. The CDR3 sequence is CASSEADREFTDTQYF. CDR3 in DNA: TGTGCCAGCAGTGAAGCGGACAGGGAGTTCACAGATACGCAGTATTTT.

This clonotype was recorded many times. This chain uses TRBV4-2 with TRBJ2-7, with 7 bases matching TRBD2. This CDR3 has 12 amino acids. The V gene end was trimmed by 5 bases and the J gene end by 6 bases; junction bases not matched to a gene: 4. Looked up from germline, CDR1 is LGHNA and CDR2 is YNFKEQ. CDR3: CASSSWGGEQYF. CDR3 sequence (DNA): TGTGCCAGCAGCTCTTGGGGGGGCGAGCAGTACTTC.

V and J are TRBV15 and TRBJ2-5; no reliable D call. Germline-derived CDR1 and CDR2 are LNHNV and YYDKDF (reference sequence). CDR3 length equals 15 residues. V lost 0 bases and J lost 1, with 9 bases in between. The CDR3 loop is CATSRDRVTQETQYF. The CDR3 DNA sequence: TGTGCCACCAGCAGAGATAGGGTCACCCAAGAGACCCAGTACTTC.

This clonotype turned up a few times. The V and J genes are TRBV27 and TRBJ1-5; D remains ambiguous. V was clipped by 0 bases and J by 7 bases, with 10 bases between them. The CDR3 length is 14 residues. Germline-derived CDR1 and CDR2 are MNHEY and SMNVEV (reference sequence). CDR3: CASSLSREGQPQHF. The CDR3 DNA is TGTGCCAGCAGTTTATCCCGGGAGGGACAGCCCCAGCATTTT.

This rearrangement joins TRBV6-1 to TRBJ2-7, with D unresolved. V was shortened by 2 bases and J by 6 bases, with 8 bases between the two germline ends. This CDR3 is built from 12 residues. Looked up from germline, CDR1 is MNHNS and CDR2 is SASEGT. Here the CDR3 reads CASSEHVGEQYF. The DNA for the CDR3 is TGTGCCAGCAGTGAACACGTGGGCGAGCAGTACTTC.

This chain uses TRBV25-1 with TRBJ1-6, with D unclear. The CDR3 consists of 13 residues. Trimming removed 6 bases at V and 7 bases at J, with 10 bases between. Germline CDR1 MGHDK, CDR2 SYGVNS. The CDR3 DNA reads TGTGCCAGCAGGGGCAGGACCAATTCACCCCTCCACTTT. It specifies CASRGRTNSPLHF.

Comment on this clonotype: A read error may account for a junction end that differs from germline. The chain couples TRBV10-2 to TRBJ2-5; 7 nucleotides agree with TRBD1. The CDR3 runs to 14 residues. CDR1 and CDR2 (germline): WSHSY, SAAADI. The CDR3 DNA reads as TGCGCCGGCAGGGATTCGACAGGGCTTAGGGAGCAGTACTTC. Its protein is CAGRDSTGLREQYF.

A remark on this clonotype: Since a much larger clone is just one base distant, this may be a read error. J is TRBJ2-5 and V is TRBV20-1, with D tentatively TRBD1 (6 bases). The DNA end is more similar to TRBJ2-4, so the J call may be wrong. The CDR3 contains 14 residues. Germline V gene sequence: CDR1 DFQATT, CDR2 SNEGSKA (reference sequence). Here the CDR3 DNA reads TGCGGTGCTAGAGTGGGACAACGGGAAAACATTCAGTACTTC. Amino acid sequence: CGARVGQRENIQYF.

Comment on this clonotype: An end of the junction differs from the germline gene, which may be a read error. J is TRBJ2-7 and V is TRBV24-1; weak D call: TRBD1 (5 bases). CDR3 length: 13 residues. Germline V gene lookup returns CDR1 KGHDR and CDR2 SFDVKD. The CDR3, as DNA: TGCACCACCGCGGACACCTCTGGGGACGAGCAGTACTTC. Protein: CTTADTSGDEQYF.

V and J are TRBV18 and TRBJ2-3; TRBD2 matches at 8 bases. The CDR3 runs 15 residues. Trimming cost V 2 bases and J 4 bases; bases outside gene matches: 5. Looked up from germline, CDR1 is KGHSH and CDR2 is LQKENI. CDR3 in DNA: TGTGCCAGCTCACCATACGGGGGGGCTGCAGATACGCAGTATTTT. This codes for CASSPYGGAADTQYF.

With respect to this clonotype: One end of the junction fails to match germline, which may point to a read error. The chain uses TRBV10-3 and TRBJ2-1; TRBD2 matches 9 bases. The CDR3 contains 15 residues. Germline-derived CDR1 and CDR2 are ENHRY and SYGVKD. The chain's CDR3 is CASSYPRGGKNEQFF. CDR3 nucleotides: TGTGCCAGCAGTTACCCGCGGGGGGGCAAGAATGAGCAGTTCTTC.

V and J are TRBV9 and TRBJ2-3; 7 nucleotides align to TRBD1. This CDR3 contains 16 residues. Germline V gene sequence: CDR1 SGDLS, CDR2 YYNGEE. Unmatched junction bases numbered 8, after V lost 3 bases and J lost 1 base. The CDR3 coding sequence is TGTGCCAGCAGCGCACCCCTTCAGGGGGGCACAGATACGCAGTATTTT. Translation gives CASSAPLQGGTDTQYF.

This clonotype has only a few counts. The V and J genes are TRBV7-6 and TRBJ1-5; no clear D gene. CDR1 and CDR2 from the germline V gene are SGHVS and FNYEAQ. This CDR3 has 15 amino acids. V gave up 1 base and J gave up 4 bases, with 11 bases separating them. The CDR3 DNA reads TGTGCCAGCAGCTTAGGGGCAGGAGTAAATCAGCCCCAGCATTTT. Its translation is CASSLGAGVNQPQHF.

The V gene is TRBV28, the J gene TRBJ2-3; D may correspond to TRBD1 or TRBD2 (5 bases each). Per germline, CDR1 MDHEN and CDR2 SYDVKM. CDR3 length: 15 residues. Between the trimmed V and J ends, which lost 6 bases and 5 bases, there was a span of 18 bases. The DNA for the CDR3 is TGTGCCAGCAGACAATTCCTGGGTGGGGGAGATACGCAGTATTTT. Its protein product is CASRQFLGGGDTQYF.